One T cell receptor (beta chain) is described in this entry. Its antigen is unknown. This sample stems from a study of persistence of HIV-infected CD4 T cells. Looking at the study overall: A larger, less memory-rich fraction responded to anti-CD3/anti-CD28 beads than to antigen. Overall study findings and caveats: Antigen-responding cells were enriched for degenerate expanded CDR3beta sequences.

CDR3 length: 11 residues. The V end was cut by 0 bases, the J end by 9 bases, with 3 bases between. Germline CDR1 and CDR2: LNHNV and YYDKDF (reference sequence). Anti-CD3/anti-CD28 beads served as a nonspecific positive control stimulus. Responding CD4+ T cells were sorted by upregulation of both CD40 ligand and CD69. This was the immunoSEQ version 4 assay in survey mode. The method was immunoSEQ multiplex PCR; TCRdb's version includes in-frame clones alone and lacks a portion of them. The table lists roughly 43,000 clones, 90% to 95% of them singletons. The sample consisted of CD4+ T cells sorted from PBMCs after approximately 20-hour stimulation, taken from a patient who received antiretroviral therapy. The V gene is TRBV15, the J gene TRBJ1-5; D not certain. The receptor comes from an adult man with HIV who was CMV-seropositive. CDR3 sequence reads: CATSRDGPQHF. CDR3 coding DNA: TGTGCCACCAGCAGAGATGGGCCCCAGCATTTT.